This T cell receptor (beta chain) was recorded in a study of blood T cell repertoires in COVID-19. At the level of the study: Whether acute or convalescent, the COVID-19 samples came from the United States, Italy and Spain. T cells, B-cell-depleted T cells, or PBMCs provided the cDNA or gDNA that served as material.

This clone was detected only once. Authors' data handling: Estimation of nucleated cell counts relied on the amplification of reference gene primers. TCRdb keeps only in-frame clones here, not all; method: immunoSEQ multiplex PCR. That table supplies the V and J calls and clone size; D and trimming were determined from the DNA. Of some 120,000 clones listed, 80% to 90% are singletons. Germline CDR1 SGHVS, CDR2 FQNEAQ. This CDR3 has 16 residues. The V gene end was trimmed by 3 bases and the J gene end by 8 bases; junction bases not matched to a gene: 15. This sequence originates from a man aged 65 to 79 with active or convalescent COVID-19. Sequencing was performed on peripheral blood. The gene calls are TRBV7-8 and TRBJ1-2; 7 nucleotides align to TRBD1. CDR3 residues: CASSFGRADRDGGYTF. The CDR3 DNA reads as TGTGCCAGCAGCTTCGGGAGAGCCGACAGGGATGGCGGCTACACCTTC.